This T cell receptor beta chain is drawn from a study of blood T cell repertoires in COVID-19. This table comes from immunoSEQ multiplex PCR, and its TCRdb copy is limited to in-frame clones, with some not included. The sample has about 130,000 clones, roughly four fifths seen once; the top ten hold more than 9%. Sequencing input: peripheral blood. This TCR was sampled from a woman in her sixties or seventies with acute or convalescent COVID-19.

The CDR3 spells CASSEFNWGHMGYTF. DNA for the CDR3: TGTGCCAGCAGTGAATTTAATTGGGGCCACATGGGCTACACCTTC. V and J are TRBV6-1 and TRBJ1-2; possibly TRBD1 for D (5 bases). This CDR3 is built from 15 residues. Trimming stripped 2 bases from V and 8 bases from J, with 18 bases between. Per the germline V gene, CDR1 is MNHNS and CDR2 is SASEGT.